This entry lists 19 T cell receptor beta chains sequenced from one sample in a study of control samples from healthy donors and cancer patients. Profiled with immunoSEQ multiplex PCR; TCRdb holds only in-frame clones, not every one. The repertoire holds about 140,000 clones, with roughly nine tenths as singletons. The source material was blood. The receptor set was obtained from a man aged 18 to 29 in good health.

The rearrangement joins TRBV30 to TRBJ2-3, with D perhaps TRBD2 (5 bases). CDR1 is GTSNPN, CDR2 SVGIG, per germline (reference sequence). The V and J ends lost 4 bases and 0 bases respectively, with 23 bases between them. The CDR3 sequence is 18 residues long. This chain's CDR3 is CAWIAGVRERTSTDTQYF. The CDR3 DNA reads TGTGCCTGGATTGCCGGGGTAAGGGAGCGGACTAGCACAGATACGCAGTATTTT.

The J gene is TRBJ2-7, the V gene TRBV13; 11 positions match TRBD2. The V gene end was trimmed by 5 bases and the J gene end by 4 bases; junction bases not matched to a gene: 4. The CDR3 spans 14 residues. The germline CDR1 and CDR2 sequences are PRHDT and FYEKMQ (reference sequence). CDR3 protein: CASSPTSGGYEQYF. DNA of the CDR3: TGTGCCAGCAGCCCCACTAGCGGGGGATACGAGCAGTACTTC.

The chain joins TRBV7-2 to TRBJ2-1, with TRBD2 matching over 13 bases. The CDR3 extends over 16 amino acids. Germline V gene data show CDR1 as SGHTA and CDR2 as FQGNSA. V gave up 1 base and J gave up 6 bases; unmatched junction bases: 3. CDR3 bases: TGTGCCAGCAGCTTAGGGGGGACTAGCGGGACCAATGAGCAGTTCTTC. It specifies CASSLGGTSGTNEQFF.

V usage is TRBV6-4 and J usage is TRBJ2-7, with unresolved D. Germline values: CDR1 MRHNA, CDR2 SNTAGT. V was pared by 7 bases and J by 0 bases, with 13 bases between. This CDR3 has 14 residues. The CDR3 here is CASTRSRSSYEQYF. In DNA form, the CDR3 reads TGTGCCAGCACCCGATCGAGAAGCTCCTACGAGCAGTACTTC.

The gene calls are TRBV15 and TRBJ2-6; D might be TRBD1 (6 bases). The CDR3 length is 16 residues. From germline, CDR1 is LNHNV and CDR2 YYDKDF (reference sequence). The V and J ends lost 2 bases and 2 bases respectively, with 10 bases between them. The CDR3 loop is CATSRSGDAGANVLTF. As DNA, the CDR3 is TGTGCCACCAGCAGATCAGGGGATGCTGGGGCCAACGTCCTGACTTTC.

This chain connects TRBV14 to TRBJ2-7; 10 positions match TRBD2. V shed 5 bases, J shed 2 bases, and the junction held 3 bases outside the gene matches. CDR1 is SGHDN and CDR2 is FVKESK in the germline V gene. The CDR3 has 14 residues. The CDR3 protein is CASSATSGTYEQYF. The CDR3, as DNA: TGTGCCAGCAGCGCAACTAGCGGGACCTACGAGCAGTACTTC.

The J gene is TRBJ2-7, the V gene TRBV6-4; tentatively, D is TRBD1 (5 bases). V was clipped by 3 bases and J by 5 bases, with 5 bases between them. CDR3 length equals 11 residues. Germline lookup yields CDR1 MRHNA and CDR2 SNTAGT. CDR3 bases: TGTGCCAGCAGTGAGGGGCACGAGCAGTACTTC. As protein: CASSEGHEQYF.

In this sample, this clone turned up once. This sample includes further DNA sequences coding for the same CDR3. The V and J genes are TRBV18 and TRBJ1-3; possible D gene TRBD1, 5 bases. This CDR3 is built from 14 residues. Germline V gives CDR1 KGHSH, CDR2 LQKENI. Trimming shortened V by 3 bases and J by 2 bases, and 8 bases separated the two germline ends. CDR3 DNA: TGTGCCAGCTCACCCGGGACGGCTGGAAACACCATATATTTT. Protein product: CASSPGTAGNTIYF.

This rearrangement joins TRBV30 to TRBJ1-2; 10 positions match TRBD1. Per germline, CDR1 GTSNPN and CDR2 SVGIG (reference sequence). The ends lost 5 bases at V and 8 bases at J; junction bases unmatched: 5. There are 12 residues in the CDR3. CDR3 nucleotides: TGTGCCTGGGAAGACAGGGGGCAAGGCTACACCTTC. This encodes CAWEDRGQGYTF.

This chain links TRBV7-3 with TRBJ2-3; 8 bases line up with TRBD1. V lost 6 bases and J lost 4; bases outside the gene matches: 6. CDR1 is SGHTA, CDR2 FQGTGA, per germline. The CDR3 spans 14 residues. The CDR3 loop reads CASRQTGVSDTQYF. In nucleotides, the CDR3 is TGTGCCAGCAGACAGACAGGGGTTTCAGATACGCAGTATTTT.

The chain's CDR3 is CASSLVAEGTEAFF. The CDR3 DNA is TGTGCCAGCAGCTTGGTGGCAGAGGGCACTGAAGCTTTCTTT. The rearrangement joins TRBV5-8 to TRBJ1-1; D uncertain. The V end was cut by 0 bases, the J end by 4 bases, with 10 bases between. The CDR3 consists of 14 residues. The germline V gene has CDR1 SGHTS and CDR2 YDEGEE. Full variable domain (remainder filled in from reference TRBV5-8 and TRBJ1-1): EAGVTQSPTHLIKTRGQQATLRCSPISGHTSVYWYQQALGLGLQFLLWYDEGEERNRGNFPPRFSGRQFPNYSSELNVNALELEDSALYLCASSLVAEGTEAFFGQGTRLTVV.

The V and J genes are TRBV7-2 and TRBJ2-1, with 8 bases that match TRBD1. CDR1 and CDR2 from the germline V gene are SGHTA and FQGNSA. V trimming: 5 bases; J trimming: 7 bases; junction bases outside the gene matches: 4. The CDR3 spans 13 residues. Here the CDR3 reads CASSLNRGNEQFF. Written as DNA, the CDR3 is TGTGCCAGCAGCCTAAACAGGGGGAATGAGCAGTTCTTC.

The V and J genes are TRBV2 and TRBJ2-2, with D uncertain. The CDR3 contains 15 residues. V lost 3 bases and J lost 1, with 9 bases in between. Germline values: CDR1 SNHLY, CDR2 FYNNEI. DNA of the CDR3: TGTGCCAGCAGTGAGTCTCACAAGAACACCGGGGAGCTGTTTTTT. This gives the protein CASSESHKNTGELFF.

This sequence joins TRBV5-5 and TRBJ1-2, with 7 positions matching TRBD1. The CDR3 has 14 residues. Trimming cost V 7 bases and J 4 bases; bases outside gene matches: 10. Germline V lookup: CDR1 SGHKS, CDR2 YYEKEE (reference sequence). The CDR3: CASVAIDRAYGYTF. CDR3 nucleotides: TGTGCCAGCGTGGCCATCGACAGGGCCTATGGCTACACCTTC.

V gene TRBV9 combines with J gene TRBJ2-4; perhaps D is TRBD1 or TRBD2 (5 bases each). This CDR3 comprises 13 residues. The V gene's germline CDR1 is SGDLS and CDR2 YYNGEE. V lost 0 bases, J lost 5 bases, and 6 bases lay in between. The CDR3 is CASSVGDENIQYF. CDR3 nucleotides: TGTGCCAGCAGCGTAGGGGACGAAAACATTCAGTACTTC. Looking up the rest from reference TRBV9 and TRBJ2-4 gives the full variable domain: DSGVTQTPKHLITATGQRVTLRCSPRSGDLSVYWYQQSLDQGLQFLIQYYNGEERAKGNILERFSAQQFPDLHSELNLSSLELGDSALYFCASSVGDENIQYFGAGTRLSVL.

This clone showed up just once. The chain employs TRBV12-5 and TRBJ1-2; D call uncertain. V was clipped by 5 bases and J by 4 bases, with 14 bases between them. Germline V gene data show CDR1 as LGHNT and CDR2 as FRNRAP. This CDR3 has 14 residues. Here the CDR3 reads CASGPPTVIYGYTF. CDR3 in DNA: TGTGCTAGTGGTCCCCCGACGGTGATCTATGGCTACACCTTC.

This clone was seen a handful of times. J is TRBJ1-4 and V is TRBV19; D not certain. Per the germline V gene, CDR1 is LNHDA and CDR2 is SQIVND (reference sequence). CDR3 length: 13 amino acids. The V end was cut by 7 bases, the J end by 5 bases, with 11 bases between. CDR3 DNA sequence: TGTGCCAGTACGGTTAGAGGGAATGAAAAACTGTTTTTT. This encodes CASTVRGNEKLFF.

The chain uses TRBV29-1 and TRBJ1-1, with 7 bases fitting TRBD1. After removal of 6 bases from V and 1 base from J, the junction contained 5 bases not matched to a gene. Germline assignment: CDR1 SQVTM and CDR2 ANQGSEA. This CDR3 comprises 13 residues. The CDR3 coding sequence is TGCAGCGTAACAGGGGTCGCGAACACTGAAGCTTTCTTT. Its translation: CSVTGVANTEAFF.

The rearrangement joins TRBV5-5 to TRBJ1-1; the D gene is possibly TRBD1 (6 bases). Germline values: CDR1 SGHKS, CDR2 YYEKEE (reference sequence). The V and J ends lost 3 bases and 0 bases respectively, with 18 bases between them. CDR3 size: 17 residues. The CDR3: CASSSAGVLQMNTEAFF. The CDR3 nucleotides read TGTGCCAGCAGCTCTGCAGGGGTGCTTCAAATGAACACTGAAGCTTTCTTT. Looking up the rest from reference TRBV5-5 and TRBJ1-1 gives the full variable domain: DAGVTQSPTHLIKTRGQQVTLRCSPISGHKSVSWYQQVLGQGPQFIFQYYEKEERGRGNFPDRFSARQFPNYSSELNVNALLLGDSALYLCASSSAGVLQMNTEAFFGQGTRLTVV.